This T cell receptor (beta chain) is drawn from a study of response to subunit inactivated influenza vaccine. TCRdb processed the RT-PCR reads anew with MiXCR; each CDR3 protein has one entry. Among 710,000 or so distinct CDR3 sequences listed, around 14% were seen once. This CDR3 contains 15 residues. With 4 bases clipped from V and 4 bases from J, the junction kept 8 bases outside the gene matches. Looked up from germline, CDR1 is DFQATT and CDR2 is SNEGSKA (reference sequence). This clonotype originated in a man over 45 who received an inactivated influenza vaccine. This specimen was PBMCs from blood, taken 12 days after vaccination. The chain combines TRBV20-1 with TRBJ2-7, with 12 positions matching TRBD2. Here the CDR3 reads CSANGLAGSYYEQYF. CDR3 DNA: TGCAGTGCTAACGGACTAGCGGGGAGCTATTACGAGCAGTACTTC.